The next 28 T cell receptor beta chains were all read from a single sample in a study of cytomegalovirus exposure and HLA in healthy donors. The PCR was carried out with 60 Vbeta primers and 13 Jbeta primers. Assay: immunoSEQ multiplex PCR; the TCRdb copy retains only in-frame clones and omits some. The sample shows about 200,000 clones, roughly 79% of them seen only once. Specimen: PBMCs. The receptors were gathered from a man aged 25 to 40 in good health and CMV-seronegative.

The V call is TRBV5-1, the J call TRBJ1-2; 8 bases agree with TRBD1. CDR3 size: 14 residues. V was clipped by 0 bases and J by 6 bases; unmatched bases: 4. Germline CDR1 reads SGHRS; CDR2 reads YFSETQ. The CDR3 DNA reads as TGCGCCAGCAGCTTGGGACAGGGGAGGAATGGCTACACCTTC. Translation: CASSLGQGRNGYTF.

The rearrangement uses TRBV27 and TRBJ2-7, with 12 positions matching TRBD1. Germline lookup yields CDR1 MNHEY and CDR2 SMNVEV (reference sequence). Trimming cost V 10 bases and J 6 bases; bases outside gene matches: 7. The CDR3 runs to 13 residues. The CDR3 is CATSGTGGSEQYF. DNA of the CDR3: TGTGCCACCTCCGGGACAGGGGGCTCCGAGCAGTACTTC.

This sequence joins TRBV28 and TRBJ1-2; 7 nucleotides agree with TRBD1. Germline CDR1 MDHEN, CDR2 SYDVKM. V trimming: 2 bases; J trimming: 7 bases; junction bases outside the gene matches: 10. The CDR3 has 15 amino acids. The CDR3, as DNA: TGTGCCAGCAGTTTAGGGTCAGGGGGATACAGTGGCTACACCTTC. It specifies CASSLGSGGYSGYTF.

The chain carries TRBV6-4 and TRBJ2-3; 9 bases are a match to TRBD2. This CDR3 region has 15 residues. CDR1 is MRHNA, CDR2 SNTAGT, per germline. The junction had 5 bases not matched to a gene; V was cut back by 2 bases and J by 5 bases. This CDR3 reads CASSDKGAGGDTQYF. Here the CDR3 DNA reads TGTGCCAGCAGTGACAAAGGAGCGGGGGGAGATACGCAGTATTTT.

The CDR3 region is CASSLPTSGAYNEQFF. CDR3 in DNA: TGTGCCAGCAGTTTACCGACTAGCGGGGCTTACAATGAGCAGTTCTTC. V and J are TRBV27 and TRBJ2-1, with 11 bases matching TRBD2. CDR1 and CDR2 from the germline V gene are MNHEY and SMNVEV (reference sequence). The CDR3 contains 16 residues. J was trimmed by 4 bases and V by 2 bases; bases with no gene match: 4.

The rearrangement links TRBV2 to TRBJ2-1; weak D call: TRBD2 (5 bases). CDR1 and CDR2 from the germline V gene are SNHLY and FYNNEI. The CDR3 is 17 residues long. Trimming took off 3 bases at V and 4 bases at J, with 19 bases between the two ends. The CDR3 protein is CASSDVLASNNYNEQFF. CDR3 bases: TGTGCCAGCAGTGATGTGCTAGCCAGCAACAATTACAATGAGCAGTTCTTC.

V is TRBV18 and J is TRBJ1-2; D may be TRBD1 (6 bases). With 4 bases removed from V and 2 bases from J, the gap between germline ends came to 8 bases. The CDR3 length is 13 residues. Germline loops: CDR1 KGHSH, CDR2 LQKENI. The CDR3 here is CASSQDSNYGYTF. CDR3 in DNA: TGTGCCAGCTCACAGGACAGCAACTATGGCTACACCTTC.

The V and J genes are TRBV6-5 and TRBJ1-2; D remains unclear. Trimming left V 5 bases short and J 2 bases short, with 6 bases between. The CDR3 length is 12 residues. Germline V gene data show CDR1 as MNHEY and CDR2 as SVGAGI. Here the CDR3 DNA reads TGTGCCAGCAGTGCGGGGAACTATGGCTACACCTTC. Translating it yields CASSAGNYGYTF.

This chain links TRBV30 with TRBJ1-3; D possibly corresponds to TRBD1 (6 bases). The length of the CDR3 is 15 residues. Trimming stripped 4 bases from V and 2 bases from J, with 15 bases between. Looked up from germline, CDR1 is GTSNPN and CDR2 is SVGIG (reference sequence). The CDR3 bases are TGTGCCTGGACGGCCCGCAGGGGAACTGGAAACACCATATATTTT. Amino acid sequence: CAWTARRGTGNTIYF.

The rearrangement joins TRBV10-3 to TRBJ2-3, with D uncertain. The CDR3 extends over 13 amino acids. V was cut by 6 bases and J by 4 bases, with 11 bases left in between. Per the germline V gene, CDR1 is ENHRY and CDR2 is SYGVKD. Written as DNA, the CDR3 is TGTGCCATCAGGCCTAGAAGTCCAGATACGCAGTATTTT. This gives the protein CAIRPRSPDTQYF.

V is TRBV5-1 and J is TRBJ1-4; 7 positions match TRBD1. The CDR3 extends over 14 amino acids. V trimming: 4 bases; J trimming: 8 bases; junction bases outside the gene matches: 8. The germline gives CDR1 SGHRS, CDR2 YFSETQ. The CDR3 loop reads CASSPGQVGEKLFF. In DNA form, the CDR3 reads TGCGCCAGCAGCCCCGGACAGGTTGGGGAAAAACTGTTTTTT.

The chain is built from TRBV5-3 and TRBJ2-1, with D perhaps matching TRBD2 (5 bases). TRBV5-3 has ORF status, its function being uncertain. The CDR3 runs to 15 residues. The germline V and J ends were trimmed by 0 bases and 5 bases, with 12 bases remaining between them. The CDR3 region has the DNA TGTGCCAGAAGCTTGGCCGGGGTATTGGACAATGAGCAGTTCTTC. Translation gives CARSLAGVLDNEQFF.

CDR3 protein: CASSEVLDRGSSTDTQYF. CDR3 coding DNA: TGTGCCAGCAGTGAAGTTCTCGACAGGGGATCCAGCACAGATACGCAGTATTTT. The chain uses TRBV6-1 and TRBJ2-3; the match to TRBD1 covers 8 bases. Germline CDR1 MNHNS, CDR2 SASEGT. V dropped 1 base and J dropped 0; count of bases not matched to a gene: 9. The CDR3 consists of 18 residues.

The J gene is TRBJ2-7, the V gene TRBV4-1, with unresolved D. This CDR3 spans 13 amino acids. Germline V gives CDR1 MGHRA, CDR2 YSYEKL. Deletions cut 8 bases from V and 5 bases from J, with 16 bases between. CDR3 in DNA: TGCGCCAGCTCCCGTCAGTTCCTTGACGAGCAGTACTTC. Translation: CASSRQFLDEQYF.

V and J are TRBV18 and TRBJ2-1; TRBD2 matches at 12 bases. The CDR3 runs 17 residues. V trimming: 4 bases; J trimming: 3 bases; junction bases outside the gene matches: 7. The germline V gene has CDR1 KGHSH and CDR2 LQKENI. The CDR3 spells CASSLRLAGVGYNEQFF. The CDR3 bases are TGTGCCAGCTCACTTCGACTAGCGGGAGTCGGCTACAATGAGCAGTTCTTC.

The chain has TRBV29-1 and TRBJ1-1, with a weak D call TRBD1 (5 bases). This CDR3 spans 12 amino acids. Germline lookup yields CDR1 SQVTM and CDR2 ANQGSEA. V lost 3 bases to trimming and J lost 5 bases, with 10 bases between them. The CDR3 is CSVEGGRTEAFF. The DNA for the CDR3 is TGCAGCGTTGAGGGGGGTAGAACTGAAGCTTTCTTT.

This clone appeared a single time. This chain's CDR3 is CASSEEAGVGYTF. CDR3 bases: TGCGCCAGCAGTGAGGAGGCAGGGGTCGGCTACACCTTC. The rearrangement links TRBV10-1 to TRBJ1-2; tentatively, D is TRBD1 (6 bases). Germline lookup yields CDR1 WNHNN and CDR2 SYGVQD (reference sequence). V lost 2 bases, J lost 8 bases, and 12 bases lay in between. CDR3 size: 13 residues.

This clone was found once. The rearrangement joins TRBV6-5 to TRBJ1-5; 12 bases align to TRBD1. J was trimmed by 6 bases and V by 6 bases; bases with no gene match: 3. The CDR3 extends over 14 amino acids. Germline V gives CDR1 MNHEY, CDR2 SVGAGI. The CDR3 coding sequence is TGTGCCAGCAGGGGACAGGGGGCGGGTCAGCCCCAGCATTTT. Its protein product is CASRGQGAGQPQHF.

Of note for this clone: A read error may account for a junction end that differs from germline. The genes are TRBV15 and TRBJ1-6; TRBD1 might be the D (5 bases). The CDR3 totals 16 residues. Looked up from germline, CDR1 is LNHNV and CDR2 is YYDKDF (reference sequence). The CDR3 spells CAASREVSGKGSPLHF. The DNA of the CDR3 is TGTGCCGCCAGCAGAGAAGTTTCAGGGAAGGGTTCACCCCTCCACTTT.

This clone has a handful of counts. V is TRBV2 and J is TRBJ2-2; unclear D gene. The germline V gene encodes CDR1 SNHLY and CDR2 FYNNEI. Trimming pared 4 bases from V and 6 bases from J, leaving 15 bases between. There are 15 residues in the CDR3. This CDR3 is CASSGLELGAGELFF. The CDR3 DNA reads TGTGCCAGCAGTGGCCTAGAGCTAGGCGCCGGGGAGCTGTTTTTT.

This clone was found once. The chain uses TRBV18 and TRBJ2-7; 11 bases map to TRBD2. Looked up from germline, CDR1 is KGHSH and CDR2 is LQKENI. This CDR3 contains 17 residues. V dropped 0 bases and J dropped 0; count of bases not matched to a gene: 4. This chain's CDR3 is CASSPPGLADSSYEQYF. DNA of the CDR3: TGTGCCAGCTCACCACCGGGACTAGCGGATAGCTCCTACGAGCAGTACTTC.

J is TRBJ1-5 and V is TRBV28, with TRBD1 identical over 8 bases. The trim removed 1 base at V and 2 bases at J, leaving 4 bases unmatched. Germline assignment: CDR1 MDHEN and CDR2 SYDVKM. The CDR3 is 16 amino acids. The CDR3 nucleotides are TGTGCCAGCAGTTTATTAGGACAGGGCGGCAATCAGCCCCAGCATTTT. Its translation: CASSLLGQGGNQPQHF.

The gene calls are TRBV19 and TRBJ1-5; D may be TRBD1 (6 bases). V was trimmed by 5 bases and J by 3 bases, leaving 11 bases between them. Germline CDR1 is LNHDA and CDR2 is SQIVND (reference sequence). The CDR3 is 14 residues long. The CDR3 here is CASSSRQANQPQHF. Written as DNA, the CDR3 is TGTGCCAGTAGTTCGAGACAGGCCAATCAGCCCCAGCATTTT.

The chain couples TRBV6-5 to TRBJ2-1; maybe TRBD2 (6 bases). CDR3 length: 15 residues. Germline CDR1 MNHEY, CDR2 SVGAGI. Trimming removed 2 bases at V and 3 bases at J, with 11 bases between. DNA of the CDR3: TGTGCCAGCAGTTACGATATTAGCGGCTACAATGAGCAGTTCTTC. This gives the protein CASSYDISGYNEQFF.

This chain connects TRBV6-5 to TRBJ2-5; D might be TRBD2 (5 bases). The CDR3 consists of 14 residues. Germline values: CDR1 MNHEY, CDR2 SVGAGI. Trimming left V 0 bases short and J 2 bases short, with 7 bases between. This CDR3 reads CASSYSEGQETQYF. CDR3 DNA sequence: TGTGCCAGCAGTTACTCTGAGGGACAAGAGACCCAGTACTTC.

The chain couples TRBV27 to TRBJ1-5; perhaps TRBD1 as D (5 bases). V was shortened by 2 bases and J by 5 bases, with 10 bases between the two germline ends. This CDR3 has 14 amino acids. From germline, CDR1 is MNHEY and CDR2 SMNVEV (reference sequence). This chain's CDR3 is CASSLGRGYQPQHF. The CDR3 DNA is TGTGCCAGCAGTTTAGGGAGGGGATATCAGCCCCAGCATTTT.

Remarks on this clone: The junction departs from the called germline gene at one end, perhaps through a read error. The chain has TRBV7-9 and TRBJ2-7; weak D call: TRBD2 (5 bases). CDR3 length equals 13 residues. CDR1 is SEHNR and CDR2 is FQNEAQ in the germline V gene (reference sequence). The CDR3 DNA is TGTGCCAGCAGCGTCAGTGACTACCCTCCTACGGCGTTC. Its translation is CASSVSDYPPTAF. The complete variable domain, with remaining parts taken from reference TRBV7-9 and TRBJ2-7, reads DTGVSQNPRHKITKRGQNVTFRCDPISEHNRLYWYRQTLGQGPEFLTYFQNEAQLEKSRLLSDRFSAERPKGSFSTLEIQRTEQGDSAMYLCASSVSDYPPTAFGPGTRLTVT.

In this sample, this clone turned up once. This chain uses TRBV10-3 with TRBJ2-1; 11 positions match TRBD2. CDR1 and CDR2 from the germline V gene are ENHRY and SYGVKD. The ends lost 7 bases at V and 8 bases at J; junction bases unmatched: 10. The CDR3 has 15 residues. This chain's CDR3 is CAITKTSGARDEQFF. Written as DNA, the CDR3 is TGTGCCATCACCAAGACTAGCGGGGCTCGGGATGAGCAGTTCTTC.